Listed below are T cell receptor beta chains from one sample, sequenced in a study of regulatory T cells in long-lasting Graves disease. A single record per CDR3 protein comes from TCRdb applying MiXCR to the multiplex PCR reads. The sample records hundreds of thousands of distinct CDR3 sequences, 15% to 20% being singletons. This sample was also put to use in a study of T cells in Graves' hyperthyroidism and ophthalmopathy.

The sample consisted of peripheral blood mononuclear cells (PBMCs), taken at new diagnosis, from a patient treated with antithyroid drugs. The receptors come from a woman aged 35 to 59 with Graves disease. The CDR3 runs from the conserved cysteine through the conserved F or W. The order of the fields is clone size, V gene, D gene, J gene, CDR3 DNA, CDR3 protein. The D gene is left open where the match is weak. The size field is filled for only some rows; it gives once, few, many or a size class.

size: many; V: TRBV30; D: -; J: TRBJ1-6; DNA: TGTGCCTGGAGTACAGGAGCTAATTCACCCCTCCACTTT; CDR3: CAWSTGANSPLHF
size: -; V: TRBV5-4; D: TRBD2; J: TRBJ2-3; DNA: TGTGCCAGCAGGCGGGGGGGCGGGGATACGCAGTATTTT; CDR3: CASRRGGGDTQYF
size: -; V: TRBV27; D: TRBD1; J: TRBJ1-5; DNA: TGTGCCACCCAGGGGGGAGGGGATAGCAATCAGCCCCAGCATTTT; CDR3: CATQGGGDSNQPQHF
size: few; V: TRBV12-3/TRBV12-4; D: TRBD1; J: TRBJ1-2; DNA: TGTGCCAGCAGTTTAGCGCTAATAGGAGGTGGACAGGGGGCGCGAGGCTACACCTTC; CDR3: CASSLALIGGGQGARGYTF
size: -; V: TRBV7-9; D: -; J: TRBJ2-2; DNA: TGTGCCAGCAGCTTATATGCCTCCGGGGAGCTGTTTTTT; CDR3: CASSLYASGELFF
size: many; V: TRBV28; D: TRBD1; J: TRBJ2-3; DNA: TGTGCCAGCAGTTTGAGGCCAGGGGGCATCTCAGATACGCAGTATTTT; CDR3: CASSLRPGGISDTQYF
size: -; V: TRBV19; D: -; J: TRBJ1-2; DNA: TGTGCCAGTAACAACAGGGAATTCTATGGCTACACCTTC; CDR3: CASNNREFYGYTF
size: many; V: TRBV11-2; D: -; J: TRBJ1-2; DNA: TGTGCCAGCAGCTTAGGGGCGGGATATGGCTACACCTTC; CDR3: CASSLGAGYGYTF
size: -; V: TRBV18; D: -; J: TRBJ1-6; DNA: TGTGCCAGCTCACCTAAGAGCTCCTATAATTCACCCCTCCACTTT; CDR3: CASSPKSSYNSPLHF
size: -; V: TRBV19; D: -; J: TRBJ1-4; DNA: TGTGCCAGTAGTATGGACGGTGCAACTAATGAAAAACTGTTTTTT; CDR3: CASSMDGATNEKLFF
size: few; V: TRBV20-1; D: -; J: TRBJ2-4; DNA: TGCAGCGGAGCCGGGCCTGGGGACATTCAGTACTTC; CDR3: CSGAGPGDIQYF
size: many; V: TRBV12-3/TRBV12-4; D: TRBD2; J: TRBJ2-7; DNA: TGTGCCAGCAGTTTAATAACTAGCGGGGGGTTTATCTACGAGCAGTACTTC; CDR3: CASSLITSGGFIYEQYF
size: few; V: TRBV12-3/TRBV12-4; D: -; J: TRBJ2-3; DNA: TGTGCCACCTCTTGGGGGGTAAGCGGACCAGATACGCAGTATTTT; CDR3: CATSWGVSGPDTQYF
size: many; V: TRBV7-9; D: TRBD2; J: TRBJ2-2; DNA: TGTGCCAGCCTTCTAGCGGGGAACACCGGGGAGCTGTTTTTT; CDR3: CASLLAGNTGELFF
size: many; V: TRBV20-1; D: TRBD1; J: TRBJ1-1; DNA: TGCAGTGCCGCCCCCCCGGACAGGATGAACACTGAAGCTTTCTTT; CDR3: CSAAPPDRMNTEAFF
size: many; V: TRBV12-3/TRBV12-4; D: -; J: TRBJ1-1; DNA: TGTGCCAGCAGTTTAGGGGGGCGCAAAGTGAGTACTGAAGCTTTCTTT; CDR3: CASSLGGRKVSTEAFF
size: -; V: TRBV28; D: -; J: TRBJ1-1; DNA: TGTGCCAGCAGTTTATTCCCCTTGGGCTCAGCTTTCTTT; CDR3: CASSLFPLGSAFF
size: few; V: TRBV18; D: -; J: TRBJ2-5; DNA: TGTGCCAGCTCACCATTACAGCAAGAGACCCAGTACTTC; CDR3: CASSPLQQETQYF
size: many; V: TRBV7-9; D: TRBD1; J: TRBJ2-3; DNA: TGTGCCAGCAGCTCGCCGACAGGGCACGACACAGATACGCAGTATTTT; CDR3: CASSSPTGHDTDTQYF
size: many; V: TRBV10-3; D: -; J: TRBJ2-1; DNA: TGTGCCATCAGTCAGGGGGGGTACAATGAGCAGTTCTTC; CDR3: CAISQGGYNEQFF
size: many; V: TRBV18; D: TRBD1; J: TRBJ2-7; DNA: TGTGCCAGCTCCCAGGGACAGGGGGCCATCTACGAGCAGTACTTC; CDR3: CASSQGQGAIYEQYF
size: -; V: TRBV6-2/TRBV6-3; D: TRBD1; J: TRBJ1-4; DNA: TGTGCCAGCAGTTCTACAGGGGCCCTCAATGAAAAACTGTTTTTT; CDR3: CASSSTGALNEKLFF
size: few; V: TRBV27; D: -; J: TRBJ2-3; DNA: TGTGCCAGCAGTTCCGGACAGACCGTCGCGAGCACAGATACGCAGTATTTT; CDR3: CASSSGQTVASTDTQYF
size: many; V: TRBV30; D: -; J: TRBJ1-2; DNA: TGTGCCTGGAGTACGGGCACGTCCTATGGCTACACCTTC; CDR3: CAWSTGTSYGYTF
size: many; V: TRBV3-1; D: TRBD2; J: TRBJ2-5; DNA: TGTGCCAGCAGCCAAGATCAAGCGGGGACGACCCAGTACTTC; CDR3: CASSQDQAGTTQYF
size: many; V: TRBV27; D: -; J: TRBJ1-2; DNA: TGTGCCAGCAGTTTATCGTCGGCGGGCCCTAACTATGGCTACACCTTC; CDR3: CASSLSSAGPNYGYTF
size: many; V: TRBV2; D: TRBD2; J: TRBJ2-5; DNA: TGTGCCAGCAAGCGGGGGGGACTTGATCGAGAGACCCAGTACTTC; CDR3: CASKRGGLDRETQYF
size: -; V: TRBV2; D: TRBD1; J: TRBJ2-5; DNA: TGTGCCAGCAGGCGGGACAGGGGGCAGACCCAGTACTTC; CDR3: CASRRDRGQTQYF